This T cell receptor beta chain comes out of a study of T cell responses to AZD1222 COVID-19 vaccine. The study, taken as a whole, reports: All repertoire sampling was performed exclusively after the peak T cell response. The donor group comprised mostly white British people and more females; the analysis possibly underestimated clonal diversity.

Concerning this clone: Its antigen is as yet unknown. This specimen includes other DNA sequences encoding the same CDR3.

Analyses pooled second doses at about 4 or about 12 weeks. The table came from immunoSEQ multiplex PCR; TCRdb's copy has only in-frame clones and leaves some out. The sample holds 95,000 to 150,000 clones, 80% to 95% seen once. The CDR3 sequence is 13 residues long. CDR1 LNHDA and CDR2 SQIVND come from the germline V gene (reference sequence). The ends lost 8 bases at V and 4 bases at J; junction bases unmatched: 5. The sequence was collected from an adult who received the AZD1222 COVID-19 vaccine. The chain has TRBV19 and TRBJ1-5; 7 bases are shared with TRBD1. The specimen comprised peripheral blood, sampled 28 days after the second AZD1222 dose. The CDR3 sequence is CASRRDRNQPQHF. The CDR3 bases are TGTGCCAGTCGCCGGGACAGAAATCAGCCCCAGCATTTT. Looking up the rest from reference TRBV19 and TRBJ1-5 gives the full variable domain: DGGITQSPKYLFRKEGQNVTLSCEQNLNHDAMYWYRQDPGQGLRLIYYSQIVNDFQKGDIAEGYSVSREKKESFPLTVTSAQKNPTAFYLCASRRDRNQPQHFGDGTRLSIL.